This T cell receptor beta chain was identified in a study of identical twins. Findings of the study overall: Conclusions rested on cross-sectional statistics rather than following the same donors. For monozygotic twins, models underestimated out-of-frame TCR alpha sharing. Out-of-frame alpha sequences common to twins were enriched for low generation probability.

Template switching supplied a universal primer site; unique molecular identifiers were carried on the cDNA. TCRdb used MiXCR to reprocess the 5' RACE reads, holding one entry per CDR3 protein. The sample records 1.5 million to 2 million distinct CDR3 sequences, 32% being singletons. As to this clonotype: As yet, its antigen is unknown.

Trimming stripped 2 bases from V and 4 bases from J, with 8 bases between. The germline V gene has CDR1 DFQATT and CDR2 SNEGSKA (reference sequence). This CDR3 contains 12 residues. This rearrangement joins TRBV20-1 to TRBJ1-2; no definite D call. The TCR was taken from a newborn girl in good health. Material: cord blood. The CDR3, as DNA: TGCAGTGCTAGAAAGGCCCCCTATGGCTACACCTTC. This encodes CSARKAPYGYTF.